This TCR beta chain is drawn from a study of blood T cell repertoires in COVID-19. Study-level background: The United States, Italy and Spain supplied acute and convalescent COVID-19 samples. In each case, the material was cDNA or gDNA derived from T cells, B-cell-depleted T cells, or PBMCs.

In the authors' methods: Estimated nucleated cell counts came from reference gene primer amplification. Profiling relied on immunoSEQ multiplex PCR, and the TCRdb table lists in-frame clones only, not all of them. That table gives V, J and clone size, and the DNA gave D and trimming. The profile covers over 85,000 clones, with roughly 90% appearing a single time and approximately 6.8% taken by the ten largest. This CDR3 region has 14 residues. Germline V gives CDR1 SGHKS, CDR2 YYEKEE (reference sequence). The ends were cut back, 4 bases at V and 4 bases at J, with 11 bases in the middle. The clonotype originates from a man aged 55 to 70 with acute or convalescent COVID-19. The rearrangement links TRBV5-5 to TRBJ1-4; D not certain. The material sequenced was peripheral blood. The DNA of the CDR3 is TGTGCCAGCAGCATATTAGCCTTTAATGAAAAACTGTTTTTT. Translating it yields CASSILAFNEKLFF.